This TCR beta chain was profiled in a study of T cells in women clearing cervical HPV infection. Across the whole study: Controls gave blood once infection was undetectable; cases at lesion identification. General study results and limits: T-cell numbers per sample were unknown and may explain richness differences.

With regard to this clone: The antigen remains undetermined. The CDR3 is cut off 3 residues early in the read; its end comes from the germline J gene.

Looked up from germline, CDR1 is SNHLY and CDR2 is FYNNEI. The CDR3 consists of 15 residues. V lost 6 bases and J lost 7; bases outside the gene matches: 5. MY09/MY11 PCR detected cervical HPV DNA; dot-blot assigned genotypes. TCR beta CDR3 amplified by multiplex PCR from approximately 1,100 ng genomic DNA. The repertoire was sequenced with immunoSEQ multiplex PCR; TCRdb's copy has only in-frame clones and lacks some. This sample's clone table lists about 41,000 clones. Sequenced input: blood buffy coat. J is TRBJ1-6 and V is TRBV2; 11 nucleotides agree with TRBD1. This TCR came from a woman aged 18 to 69 with a cervical HPV16 infection that either progressed to CIN3+ or cleared (not recorded which). CDR3 bases read: TGTGCCAGCAGCGGCGGGACAGGGGGAAATTCACCC. Translation: CASSGGTGGNSP. The full CDR3 is CASSGGTGGNSPLHF. The variable domain in full, completed from reference TRBV2 and TRBJ1-6, reads EPEVTQTPSHQVTQMGQEVILRCVPISNHLYFYWYRQILGQKVEFLVSFYNNEISEKSEIFDDQFSVERPDGSNFTLKIRSTKLEDSAMYFCASSGGTGGNSPLHFGNGTRLTVT.